Each of the 5 T cell receptor beta chains below was sequenced from the same sample in a study of molecular identifiers for immune sequencing clone quantification. TCRdb ran MiXCR on the PCR reads and lists one entry per CDR3 protein. The repertoire holds some 66,000 distinct CDR3 sequences, with 15% to 20% as singletons. What was sequenced was naive CD8+ T cells from blood, with Jurkat cell RNA spiked in. The subset was: FACS-sorted CD8+CD4-CCR7+CD45RA+ naive T cells. The receptors come from a human donor in good health. Some libraries in this study had Jurkat cell RNA spiked in.

Ten or more counts support this clonotype. V is TRBV23-1 and J is TRBJ1-5, with D tentatively TRBD1 (6 bases). TRBV23-1 is assigned to the ORF class and has an uncertain function. CDR3 length: 17 residues. The V and J ends lost 11 bases and 0 bases respectively, with 23 bases between them. The chain's CDR3 is CAGPLQGGGGSNQPQHF. DNA of the CDR3: TGCGCCGGACCCCTCCAGGGAGGGGGTGGTAGCAATCAGCCCCAGCATTTT.

The chain recombines TRBV5-1 with TRBJ2-1, with a tentative D call TRBD2 (6 bases). The CDR3 extends over 17 amino acids. Germline-derived CDR1 and CDR2 are SGHRS and YFSETQ. The V end was cut by 4 bases, the J end by 5 bases, with 22 bases between. CDR3 nucleotides: TGCGCCAGCAGCGAAGCGGGTGGGGCCCTCTCTAACAATGAGCAGTTCTTC. This encodes CASSEAGGALSNNEQFF.

About this clonotype itself: This may be a read error, as it is one base from a much larger clone. The J gene is TRBJ1-5, the V gene TRBV3-1, with D tentatively TRBD1 (5 bases). The CDR3 consists of 15 residues. Germline V gene data show CDR1 as LGHDT and CDR2 as YNNKEL (reference sequence). V dropped 4 bases and J dropped 1 base, with 11 bases sitting between them. CDR3 sequence: CASSRDGGSNQPQHF. The CDR3 DNA sequence: TGTGCCAGCAGCCGAGACGGGGGAAGCAATCAGCCCCAGCATTTT.

Many counts were recorded for this clonotype. The chain recombines TRBV12-3 or TRBV12-4 with TRBJ2-1, with a weak D call TRBD2 (6 bases). CDR3 size: 16 residues. Trimming took off 3 bases at V and 2 bases at J, with 14 bases between the two ends. CDR3 residues: CASSFVASAAYNEQFF. CDR3 nucleotides: TGTGCCAGCAGTTTCGTTGCTAGCGCGGCCTACAATGAGCAGTTCTTC.

This clonotype was found many times. This chain joins TRBV7-9 and TRBJ2-2, with D perhaps assigned TRBD1 or TRBD2 (5 bases each). V shed 1 base and J shed 10 bases, with 13 bases lying between them. In germline, CDR1 is SEHNR, CDR2 FQNEAQ (reference sequence). The CDR3 runs to 14 residues. The CDR3: CASSLGEGLEELFF. The CDR3 DNA sequence: TGTGCCAGCAGCTTAGGCGAGGGGCTGGAGGAGCTGTTTTTT.